This TCR beta chain was profiled in a study of T cell responses to AZD1222 COVID-19 vaccine. Repertoires were generated with immunoSEQ multiplex PCR, while TCRdb's copy carries only in-frame clones and drops some. This table has 95,000 to 150,000 clones, about 89% appearing once. Germline assignment: CDR1 SGHNT and CDR2 YENEEA. V was shortened by 5 bases and J by 5 bases, with 10 bases between the two germline ends. The CDR3 length is 13 residues. This sequence was found in an adult in good health. The sample here was peripheral blood, taken on day 0 of AZD1222 vaccination. V usage is TRBV11-3 and J usage is TRBJ2-1, with D perhaps matching TRBD2 (7 bases). Written as DNA, the CDR3 is TGTGCCAGCAGCGGGGGGGCGGACAATGAGCAGTTCTTC. This sequence encodes CASSGGADNEQFF. The full variable domain, rest sourced from reference TRBV11-3 and TRBJ2-1, is EAGVVQSPRYKIIEKKQPVAFWCNPISGHNTLYWYLQNLGQGPELLIRYENEEAVDDSQLPKDRFSAERLKGVDSTLKIQPAELGDSAVYLCASSGGADNEQFFGPGTRLTVL.